This T cell receptor beta chain was obtained from a study of blood T cells in healthy people across ages. Study conclusions and caveats: Strong correlation linked observed beta diversity and percent naive T cells.

With regard to this clonotype: Its specificity is unknown. At one boundary the junction diverges from the germline segment, which might be a read error.

Sample-barcoded 5' priming and a J-beta primer mix drove a second PCR of roughly 7 to 11 cycles. At least 3 million CDR3-containing paired-end reads were obtained per sample. TCRdb re-analysed the 5' RACE reads in MiXCR, keeping a single row per CDR3 protein. The table records about 1,500,000 distinct CDR3 sequences, 42% of them present only once. The germline V gene has CDR1 MDHEN and CDR2 SYDVKM. The CDR3 contains 16 residues. The chain combines TRBV28 with TRBJ2-3; TRBD2 matches 11 bases. The sequenced sample was blood. The TCR sequence derives from a woman younger than 35 in good health. The DNA of the CDR3 is TGTGCCAGCCTACCGACTAGCGGGGTAAGCACAGATACGCGGTATTTT. Amino acids: CASLPTSGVSTDTRYF.